This T cell receptor (beta chain) was sequenced during a study of T cell responses to AZD1222 COVID-19 vaccine. Germline trimming cut 5 bases from V and 4 bases from J; bases unmatched to any gene: 1. The germline gives CDR1 MDHEN, CDR2 SYDVKM. This CDR3 is 15 amino acids long. TCRdb keeps only in-frame clones here, not all; method: immunoSEQ multiplex PCR. The sample gives about 140,000 clones, approximately 92% of which show up once; 3.5% to 4.5% is in the top ten. V and J are TRBV28 and TRBJ2-2; 13 bases fit TRBD2. The sample in question was peripheral blood, obtained 28 days after the second AZD1222 dose. This sequence originates from an adult who received the AZD1222 COVID-19 vaccine. CDR3 nucleotide sequence: TGTGCCAGCAGTACTAGCGGGAGGGGCACCGGGGAGCTGTTTTTT. It yields the protein CASSTSGRGTGELFF.